The present TCR beta chain was sequenced within a study of blood T cell repertoires in COVID-19 (dated by TCRdb to the early 2020s). Describing the broader study: Collaborator samples came from the United States, Italy and Spain and covered acute and convalescent phases of COVID-19. The material from the prospective study consisted of cDNA or gDNA derived from T cells, B-cell-depleted T cells, or PBMCs. A freely available public database, intended as a resource for researchers studying the immune response to SARS-CoV-2, is where the repertoires were released. Samples were obtained from the ongoing ImmuneRACE study (first 160 participants) and from 1,200 or so subjects provided by 6 global collaborators. Sample metadata almost always included a de-identified subject ID, COVID-19 status, age in years and sex. Where available, HLA class I and class II types were taken from metadata supplied by the sample provider and were not determined by assay-based typing. Subjects who had been exposed to COVID-19, were actively infected with it, or had recovered from it provided the deeply sampled blood TCRbeta repertoires that made up the dataset. Study-level results and caveats: How much clinical and demographic metadata was included differed by source and by participant, and the metadata was provided uncurated.

Details on this clone: Its antigen is not yet known. No much larger clone exists at a distance of one base, and base qualities are not known.

The immunoSEQ Assay, a bias-controlled multiplex PCR, was used to amplify TCRbeta CDR3 regions from genomic DNA. Concerning the study's data processing: Nucleated cell counts per sample were estimated from amplification of reference gene primers within the assay. Sequence reads were collapsed and filtered to measure the absolute abundance of every unique TCRbeta CDR3 rearrangement. For each sample, productive Simpson clonality was calculated as the square root of Simpson's diversity index over productive rearrangements. As stored in TCRdb, this immuneACCESS dataset retains in-frame rearrangements with V and J assigned. A fraction of the clones does not appear; measured against another copy, unresolved V genes explain less than half of the discrepancy, and the remainder lacks a known reason. That table gives V, J and clone size, and the DNA gave D and trimming. Present in this sample are 40,000 to 45,000 clones, 92% of which were seen just once. 9.2% of the sample is in the top ten clones.

Each collaborating institution followed its own protocols to collect whole blood in K2EDTA tubes. Collaborator samples were shipped for TCRbeta analysis as frozen whole blood, isolated PBMCs, or DNA extracted from either sample type. This receptor was taken from a man aged 45-65 years with active COVID-19. Sequencing input: peripheral blood.

The CDR3 loop reads CASSGPSRDRGRYGYTF. The nucleotide sequence reads TGTGCCAGCAGTGGACCGAGCCGGGACAGGGGGCGATATGGCTACACCTTC. The sequence is built from TRBV28 and TRBJ1-2; 12 junctional bases match TRBD1. Reading from cysteine to phenylalanine, the CDR3 counts 17 amino acids. This entry keeps only the CDR3 DNA: 51 bases, framed from base 1. CDR1 and CDR2, looked up from the germline V gene, are MDHEN and SYDVKM. The junction shows trimming of 5 bases on V and 5 bases on J, and the gene matches do not reach 12 bases of it.